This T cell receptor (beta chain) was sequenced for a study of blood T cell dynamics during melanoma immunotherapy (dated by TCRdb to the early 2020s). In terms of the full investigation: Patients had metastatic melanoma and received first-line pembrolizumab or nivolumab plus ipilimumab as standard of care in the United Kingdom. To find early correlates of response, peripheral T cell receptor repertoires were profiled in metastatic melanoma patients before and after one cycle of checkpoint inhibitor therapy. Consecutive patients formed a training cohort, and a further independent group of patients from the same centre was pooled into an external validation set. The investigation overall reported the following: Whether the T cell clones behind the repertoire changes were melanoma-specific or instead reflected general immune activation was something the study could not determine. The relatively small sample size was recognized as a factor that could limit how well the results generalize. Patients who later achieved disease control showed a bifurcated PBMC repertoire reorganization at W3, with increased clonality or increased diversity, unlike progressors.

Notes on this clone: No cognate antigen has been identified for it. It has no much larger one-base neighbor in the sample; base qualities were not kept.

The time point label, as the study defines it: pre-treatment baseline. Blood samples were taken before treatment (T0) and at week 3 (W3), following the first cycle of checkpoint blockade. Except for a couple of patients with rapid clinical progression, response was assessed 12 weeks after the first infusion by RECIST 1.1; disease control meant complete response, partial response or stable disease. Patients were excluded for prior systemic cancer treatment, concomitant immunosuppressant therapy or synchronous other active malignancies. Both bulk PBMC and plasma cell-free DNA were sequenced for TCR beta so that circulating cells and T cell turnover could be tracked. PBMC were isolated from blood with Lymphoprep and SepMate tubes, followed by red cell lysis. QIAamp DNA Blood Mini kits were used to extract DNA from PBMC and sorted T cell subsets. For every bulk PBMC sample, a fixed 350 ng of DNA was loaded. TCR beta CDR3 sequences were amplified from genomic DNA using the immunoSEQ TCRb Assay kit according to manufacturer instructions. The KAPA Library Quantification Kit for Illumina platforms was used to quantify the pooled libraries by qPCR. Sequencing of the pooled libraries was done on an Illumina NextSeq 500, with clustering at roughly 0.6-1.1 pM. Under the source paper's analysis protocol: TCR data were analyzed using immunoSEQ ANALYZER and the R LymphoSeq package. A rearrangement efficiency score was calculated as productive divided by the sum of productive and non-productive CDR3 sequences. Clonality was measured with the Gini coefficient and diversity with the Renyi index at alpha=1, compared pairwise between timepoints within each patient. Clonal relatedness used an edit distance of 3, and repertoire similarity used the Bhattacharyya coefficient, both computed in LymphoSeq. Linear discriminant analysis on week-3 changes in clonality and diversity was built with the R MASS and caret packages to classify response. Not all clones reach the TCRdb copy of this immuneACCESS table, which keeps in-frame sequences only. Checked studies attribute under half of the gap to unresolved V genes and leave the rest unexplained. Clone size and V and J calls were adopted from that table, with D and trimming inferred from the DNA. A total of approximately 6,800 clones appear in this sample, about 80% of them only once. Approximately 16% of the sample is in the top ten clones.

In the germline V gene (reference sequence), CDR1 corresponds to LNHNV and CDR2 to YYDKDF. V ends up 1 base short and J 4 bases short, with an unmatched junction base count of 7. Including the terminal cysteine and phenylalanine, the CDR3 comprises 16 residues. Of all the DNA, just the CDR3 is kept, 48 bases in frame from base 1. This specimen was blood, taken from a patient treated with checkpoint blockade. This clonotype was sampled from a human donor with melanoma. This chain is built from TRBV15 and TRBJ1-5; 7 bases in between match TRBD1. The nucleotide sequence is TGTGCCACCAGCAGAGCAGCAGGGGGTATTAATCAGCCCCAGCATTTT. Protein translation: CATSRAAGGINQPQHF.